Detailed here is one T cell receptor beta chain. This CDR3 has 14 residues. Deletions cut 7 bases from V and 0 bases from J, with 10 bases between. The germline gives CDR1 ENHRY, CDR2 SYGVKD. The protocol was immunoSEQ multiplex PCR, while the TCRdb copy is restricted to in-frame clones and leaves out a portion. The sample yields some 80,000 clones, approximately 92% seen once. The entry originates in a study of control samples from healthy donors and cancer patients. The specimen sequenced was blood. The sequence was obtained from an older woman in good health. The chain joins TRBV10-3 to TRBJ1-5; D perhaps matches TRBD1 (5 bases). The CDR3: CAINGGNSNQPQHF. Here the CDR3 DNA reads TGTGCCATCAACGGGGGAAATAGCAATCAGCCCCAGCATTTT.